This TCR beta chain was observed in a study of T-cell reconstitution after alpha-beta-depleted transplantation in children. This clonotype has only a few counts. Antigen unknown. Notes on the study in general: Surviving recipient cells, namely T cells and thymic progenitors, were the source of high day-60 TCRbeta diversity in some patients. T-cell numbers and diversity one year post-transplant derived largely from freshly generated T cells. Alpha-beta T cells about two months after transplant reportedly derived from several hundred expanded graft clones.

V was clipped by 6 bases and J by 2 bases, with 11 bases between them. This CDR3 is built from 14 residues. Germline V gene sequence: CDR1 SNHLY, CDR2 FYNNEI. Construction of the TCRbeta library involved unique molecular identifiers. One entry per CDR3 protein, called by TCRdb with MiXCR from the PCR reads. The sample yields approximately 1,000,000 distinct CDR3 sequences, roughly 29% seen once. The material sequenced was PBMCs, mostly from graft donor cells, taken 360 days after TCRalphabeta/CD19-depleted stem cell transplant. The V gene is TRBV2, the J gene TRBJ1-5, with D maybe TRBD1 (5 bases). This TCR came from a boy younger than two who had a stem cell transplant for SCID, so the T cells may come from the graft donor. This CDR3 reads CASRVMTGNQPQHF. The CDR3 DNA sequence: TGTGCCAGCAGAGTAATGACAGGCAATCAGCCCCAGCATTTT.